The clone carrying this T cell receptor (beta chain) is a singleton in its sample. The CDR3 length is 14 residues. Germline V CDR1 and CDR2: SNHLY, FYNNEI. V was clipped by 5 bases and J by 11 bases; unmatched bases: 12. Enrolled through a virtual design, the participants were between roughly 18 and 89 years of age and came from 24 US areas. Some clones are missing from TCRdb's copy, which holds only in-frame ones; the method was immunoSEQ multiplex PCR. The repertoire has roughly 450,000 clones, about 92% of them found once; the top ten carry around 0.6%. This specimen comes from a study of blood T cell repertoires in COVID-19.

The receptor was isolated from a man between 18 and 29 years old who had recovered from COVID-19. Sample: PBMCs or T cells enriched from blood (not recorded which). This sequence joins TRBV2 and TRBJ1-1; 9 nucleotides line up with TRBD1. The CDR3 nucleotides are TGTGCCAGCAGTAAGAACGGACAGGGGTCCGGGGCTTTCTTT. The encoded protein is CASSKNGQGSGAFF. Based on the CDR3 plus reference TRBV2 and TRBJ1-1, the full variable domain is EPEVTQTPSHQVTQMGQEVILRCVPISNHLYFYWYRQILGQKVEFLVSFYNNEISEKSEIFDDQFSVERPDGSNFTLKIRSTKLEDSAMYFCASSKNGQGSGAFFGQGTRLTVV.